These 8 T cell receptor beta chains were all obtained from the same sample, sequenced in a study of blood T cells in healthy people across ages. Together with a sample-barcoded 5' primer, a J-beta primer mix was included in a second PCR lasting about 7 to 11 cycles. TCRdb passed the 5' RACE reads through MiXCR, listing each CDR3 protein once. The sample has fewer than 800,000 distinct CDR3 sequences, over 20% seen once. The sample was blood. Receptors were obtained from a man aged 70-80 years in good health.

The chain joins TRBV28 to TRBJ2-1, with D possibly being TRBD2 (6 bases). Germline CDR1 is MDHEN and CDR2 is SYDVKM. V lost 8 bases and J 3 bases, leaving 8 bases between the germline ends. The CDR3 consists of 12 residues. The CDR3 nucleotides read TGTGCCAGCGGCGGGGTCTACAATGAGCAGTTCTTC. Translating it yields CASGGVYNEQFF.

V usage is TRBV5-1 and J usage is TRBJ2-5, with a weak D call TRBD2 (5 bases). V dropped 0 bases and J dropped 4 bases, with 13 bases sitting between them. Per germline, CDR1 SGHRS and CDR2 YFSETQ. The CDR3 is made up of 15 amino acids. CDR3 sequence (DNA): TGCGCCAGCAGCTTGGGCCCTATGGCGGGAGAGACCCAGTACTTC. Its protein is CASSLGPMAGETQYF.

CDR3 protein: CASSSLPFTGELFF. In DNA, the CDR3 is TGCGCCAGCAGCTCTCTCCCCTTCACCGGGGAGCTGTTTTTT. This rearrangement joins TRBV5-1 to TRBJ2-2; no clear D gene. This CDR3 contains 14 residues. Germline loops: CDR1 SGHRS, CDR2 YFSETQ. The ends were cut back, 3 bases at V and 4 bases at J, with 10 bases in the middle.

This clonotype was recorded at least ten times. V gene TRBV11-1 combines with J gene TRBJ2-7, with 8 bases matching TRBD1. CDR1 and CDR2 (germline): SGHAT, FQDESV (reference sequence). Trimming removed 3 bases from V and 6 bases from J; junction bases left unmatched: 7. The CDR3 length is 14 residues. This CDR3 is CASSFPGQAGEQYF. CDR3 bases: TGTGCCAGCAGCTTTCCGGGACAGGCGGGCGAGCAGTACTTC.

Here the CDR3 reads CASSVATGLALGAQYF. The CDR3 bases are TGTGCCAGCAGCGTAGCTACGGGACTAGCGCTTGGGGCCCAGTACTTC. This rearrangement joins TRBV9 to TRBJ2-5, with 10 bases lining up with TRBD2. CDR1 and CDR2 from the germline V gene are SGDLS and YYNGEE. This CDR3 has 16 amino acids. Losses at the gene ends were 0 bases for V and 9 bases for J; bases not matched to a gene: 11.

This clonotype showed up just a few times. It is likely a read error, because the conserved phenylalanine at the end of the CDR3 is missing. The J gene is TRBJ2-3, the V gene TRBV29-1; D not certain. The germline V gene has CDR1 SQVTM and CDR2 ANQGSEA. The CDR3 totals 13 residues. Deletions cut 6 bases from V and 0 bases from J, with 10 bases between. The CDR3 is CSVRVGSTDTQYS. DNA of the CDR3: TGCAGCGTACGCGTAGGGAGCACAGATACGCAGTATTCT.

This clonotype came up many times. The chain uses TRBV3-1 and TRBJ2-1, with a possible D match to TRBD2 (6 bases). V lost 4 bases, J lost 0 bases, and 10 bases lay in between. The CDR3 is 15 amino acids. CDR1 and CDR2 from the germline V gene are LGHDT and YNNKEL (reference sequence). The CDR3 DNA reads as TGTGCCAGCAGCCCCCCGGGGGTCTCCTACAATGAGCAGTTCTTC. Protein sequence: CASSPPGVSYNEQFF.

CDR3 DNA sequence: TGTGCCAGACGGGAGGACAACTATGGCTACACCTTC. It yields the protein CARREDNYGYTF. This rearrangement joins TRBV2 to TRBJ1-2; no clear D gene. Germline CDR1 and CDR2: SNHLY and FYNNEI. The length of the CDR3 is 12 residues. V lost 9 bases and J lost 2, with 10 bases in between.